This T cell receptor beta chain stems from a study of cytomegalovirus exposure and HLA in healthy donors. Notes on the study in general: Within a later analysis, the majority of CMV-associated TCR beta chains appeared HLA-restricted.

In regard to this clone: Its antigen is not known.

60 Vbeta and 13 Jbeta primers were used in PCR. TCRdb's table, derived via immunoSEQ multiplex PCR, lists solely in-frame clones and lacks some. The sample includes some 180,000 clones, around 80% seen only once; the top ten take approximately 1.3%. The CDR3 length is 16 residues. Germline-derived CDR1 and CDR2 are LGHNA and YNFKEQ. The junction had 4 bases not matched to a gene; V was cut back by 0 bases and J by 0 bases. This receptor was taken from a man aged 18-30 years in good health and CMV-seronegative. The chain uses TRBV4-2 and TRBJ2-5; 7 bases align to TRBD2. Sequenced input: PBMCs. As DNA, the CDR3 is TGTGCCAGCAGCCAAGAGGCCGGGGGGTACCAAGAGACCCAGTACTTC. It specifies CASSQEAGGYQETQYF.